A selection of T cell receptor beta chains follows, all from one sample in a study of blood T cell repertoires in COVID-19. Sequenced by immunoSEQ multiplex PCR; TCRdb stores in-frame clones only, minus some. The data hold approximately 140,000 clones, with around four fifths observed a single time. Sequencing was performed on peripheral blood. These receptors all stem from a woman in her thirties or forties with active or convalescent COVID-19. Both conserved end residues are part of each CDR3. The D gene is left open where the match is weak. Clone sizes are given selectively: once, few, many, or a class where the clone is expanded.

J | V | size | D | CDR3 | DNA
TRBJ2-2 | TRBV6-2/TRBV6-3 | . | TRBD2 | CASSYSGLAEGGTNTGELFF | TGTGCCAGCAGTTATTCGGGACTAGCGGAGGGGGGGACGAACACCGGGGAGCTGTTTTTT
TRBJ1-2 | TRBV7-6 | . | TRBD1 | CASSLGQGNYGYTF | TGTGCCAGCAGCTTAGGACAGGGCAACTATGGCTACACCTTC
TRBJ1-5 | TRBV28 | . | . | CASSLAPGQSNQPQHF | TGTGCCAGCAGTTTAGCCCCTGGACAGTCCAATCAGCCCCAGCATTTT
TRBJ1-5 | TRBV27 | . | TRBD1 | CASSSGQGGQPQHF | TGTGCCAGCAGCTCCGGACAGGGGGGCCAGCCCCAGCATTTT
TRBJ2-7 | TRBV28 | . | TRBD2 | CASRISGRAREQYF | TGTGCCAGCAGGATTAGCGGGAGGGCCCGGGAGCAGTACTTC
TRBJ1-3 | TRBV14 | . | TRBD1 | CASSPGTGAGNTIYF | TGTGCCAGCAGCCCCGGGACAGGGGCTGGAAACACCATATATTTT
TRBJ1-3 | TRBV7-2 | . | TRBD1 | CASTPRQGTGNTIYF | TGTGCCAGCACACCTCGACAGGGGACGGGAAACACCATATATTTT
TRBJ1-2 | TRBV6-2/TRBV6-3 | once | . | CASSYSIQGKVDGYTF | TGTGCCAGCAGTTACTCGATCCAGGGGAAAGTGGATGGCTACACCTTC
TRBJ2-5 | TRBV27 | . | TRBD1 | CASSFPDRGRGQETQYF | TGTGCCAGCAGTTTCCCCGACAGGGGGCGTGGGCAAGAGACCCAGTACTTC
TRBJ1-1 | TRBV11-2 | . | . | CASNKRRGAGTEAFF | TGTGCCAGCAACAAAAGGCGGGGGGCAGGAACTGAAGCTTTCTTT
TRBJ1-3 | TRBV6-6 | . | TRBD1 | CASSQPGTVGNTIYF | TGTGCCAGCAGTCAGCCTGGGACAGTCGGAAACACCATATATTTT
TRBJ2-1 | TRBV12-3/TRBV12-4 | . | . | CASSFTGGGEQFF | TGTGCCAGCAGTTTTACAGGGGGAGGGGAGCAGTTCTTC
TRBJ1-1 | TRBV4-3 | . | TRBD1 | CASSQAGTVTEAFF | TGCGCCAGCAGCCAGGCCGGGACAGTCACTGAAGCTTTCTTT
TRBJ1-2 | TRBV6-5 | . | . | CASNPGSDYGYTF | TGTGCCAGCAATCCTGGCAGCGACTATGGCTACACCTTC
TRBJ1-5 | TRBV28 | . | . | CASSLFRRAHSNQPQHF | TGTGCCAGCAGTTTATTTAGGAGGGCCCATAGCAATCAGCCCCAGCATTTT
TRBJ2-5 | TRBV5-4 | . | . | CASSLGEQGGQETQYF | TGTGCCAGCAGCTTGGGAGAGCAGGGTGGGCAAGAGACCCAGTACTTC
TRBJ1-5 | TRBV30 | medium-sized | . | CAWSIGDGNQPQHF | TGTGCCTGGTCCATAGGGGATGGGAATCAGCCCCAGCATTTT
TRBJ2-2 | TRBV21-1 | . | . | CASESNTGELFF | TGTGCCAGCGAGTCTAACACCGGGGAGCTGTTTTTT
TRBJ2-1 | TRBV28 | . | TRBD2 | CASSWPGLAGNEQFF | TGTGCCAGCAGCTGGCCGGGACTAGCGGGCAATGAGCAGTTCTTC
TRBJ1-5 | TRBV5-1 | . | TRBD1 | CASSSGAGGSQPQHF | TGCGCCAGCAGCTCCGGGGCAGGGGGTAGTCAGCCCCAGCATTTT
TRBJ1-6 | TRBV30 | . | TRBD1 | CAWSAGQGVSPLHF | TGTGCCTGGAGTGCGGGACAGGGGGTCTCACCCCTCCACTTT
TRBJ2-3 | TRBV30 | . | . | CALSGREGTRDTQYF | TGTGCCTTGTCCGGACGGGAAGGCACGAGGGATACGCAGTATTTT
TRBJ1-2 | TRBV5-5 | few | . | CASSLQGSRGPYKAHF | TGTGCCAGCAGCCTACAGGGTTCTCGGGGACCCTATAAGGCCCACTTC
TRBJ1-1 | TRBV10-1 | . | . | CASTGIGSVEAFF | TGCGCCAGCACAGGGATTGGAAGTGTTGAAGCTTTCTTT
TRBJ2-3 | TRBV7-7 | . | . | CASSPGLSTDTQYF | TGTGCCAGCAGCCCGGGACTGAGCACAGATACGCAGTATTTT
TRBJ2-3 | TRBV5-1 | . | . | CASSYAGKGTDTQYF | TGCGCCAGCAGTTATGCGGGGAAGGGCACAGATACGCAGTATTTT
TRBJ2-7 | TRBV6-5 | . | TRBD1 | CASSYPGTALYEQYF | TGTGCCAGCAGTTACCCCGGGACAGCCCTCTACGAGCAGTACTTC
TRBJ1-1 | TRBV7-2 | once | TRBD1 | CASSRDRTQAFF | TGTGCCAGCAGCAGGGACAGGACTCAGGCTTTCTTT
TRBJ2-3 | TRBV3-1/TRBV3-2 | . | . | CASSQGTGYDTQYF | TGTGCCAGCAGCCAAGGAACAGGATACGATACGCAGTATTTT
TRBJ2-4 | TRBV5-6 | . | . | CASSSSGVVTKNIQYF | TGTGCCAGCAGCTCCTCGGGAGTAGTTACCAAAAACATTCAGTACTTC
TRBJ1-2 | TRBV2 | . | TRBD1 | CASSDRTGGSGYTF | TGTGCCAGCAGTGATCGGACAGGGGGCTCTGGCTACACCTTC
TRBJ1-1 | TRBV5-8 | . | . | CASSSDGGAFF | TGTGCCAGCAGCTCCGACGGAGGAGCTTTCTTT